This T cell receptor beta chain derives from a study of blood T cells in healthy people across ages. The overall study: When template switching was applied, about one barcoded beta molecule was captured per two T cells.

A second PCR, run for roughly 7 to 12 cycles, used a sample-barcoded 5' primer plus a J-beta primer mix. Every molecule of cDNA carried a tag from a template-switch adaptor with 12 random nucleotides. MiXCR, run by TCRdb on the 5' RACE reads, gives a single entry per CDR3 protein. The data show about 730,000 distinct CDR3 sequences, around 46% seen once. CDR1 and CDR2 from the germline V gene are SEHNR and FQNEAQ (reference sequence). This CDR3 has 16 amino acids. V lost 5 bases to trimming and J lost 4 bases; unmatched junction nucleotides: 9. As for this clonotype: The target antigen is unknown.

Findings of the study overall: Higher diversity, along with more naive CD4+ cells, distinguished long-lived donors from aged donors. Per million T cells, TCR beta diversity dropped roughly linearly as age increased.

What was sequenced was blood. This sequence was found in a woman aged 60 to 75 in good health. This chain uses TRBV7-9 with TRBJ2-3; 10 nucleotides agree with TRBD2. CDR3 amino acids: CASSQIAGGIPDTQYF. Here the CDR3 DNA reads TGTGCCAGCAGCCAAATAGCGGGGGGCATCCCAGATACGCAGTATTTT.